These 12 T cell receptor beta chains originate from one sample sequenced in a study of CD8+CD57+ T cells in acquired aplastic anemia (dated by TCRdb to 2016 to 2018). Sequencing took place on an Illumina HiSeq 2000. Genomic DNA was used as template for profiling of TCR beta VDJ combinations and CDR3 sequences. TCRdb itself trimmed the public reads at Q25 with fastp, ran MiXCR and retained productive beta chains. Each entry is one CDR3 protein sequence, shown with its most common DNA and genes. The sample yields 74,000 or so distinct CDR3 sequences; 54% were counted once. Together, the top ten hold about 8% of the sample. Input material: sorted CD4+, CD8+, or CD8+CD57+ T cells (not recorded which) from PBMCs. These receptors came from a human donor in good health, serving as a control.

This clonotype was counted many times. The chain links TRBV7-9 to TRBJ1-2; tentatively, D is TRBD1 (6 bases). Germline CDR1 and CDR2: SEHNR and FQNEAQ (reference sequence). The CDR3 has 17 amino acids. V dropped 2 bases and J dropped 0 bases, with 16 bases sitting between them. CDR3 amino acids: CASSLSPRGPANYGYTF. CDR3 bases: TGTGCCAGCAGCTTATCCCCTCGGGGGCCAGCTAACTATGGCTACACCTTC.

J is TRBJ2-1 and V is TRBV6-2 or TRBV6-3; weak D call: TRBD2 (6 bases). CDR3 size: 15 residues. Looked up from germline, CDR1 is MNHEY and CDR2 is SVGEGT. V was pared by 3 bases and J by 5 bases, with 14 bases between. The CDR3 sequence: CASSYEGGLDNEQFF. The CDR3 DNA follows: TGTGCCAGCAGTTATGAGGGAGGCTTGGACAATGAGCAGTTCTTC.

The chain carries TRBV10-3 and TRBJ2-7, with TRBD1 matching over 10 bases. V shed 6 bases and J 1 base; nucleotides not matched to a gene: 3. CDR1 ENHRY and CDR2 SYGVKD come from the germline V gene. The CDR3 extends over 14 amino acids. The CDR3 DNA is TGTGCCATCAGCGGGACAGGGGCGTCCTACGAGCAGTACTTC. Amino acids: CAISGTGASYEQYF.

This clonotype was counted a few times. The genes are TRBV7-2 and TRBJ1-2; no definite D call. The CDR3 has 15 residues. The V end lost 0 bases, the J end lost 6 bases, and 14 bases lay between the germline ends. From germline, CDR1 is SGHTA and CDR2 FQGNSA. The CDR3 sequence: CASSLAAGSGNGYTF. The CDR3 nucleotides read TGTGCCAGCAGCTTAGCGGCAGGCAGCGGTAATGGCTACACCTTC.

This chain connects TRBV2 to TRBJ1-6; possibly TRBD1 for D (6 bases). Germline V gene data show CDR1 as SNHLY and CDR2 as FYNNEI. This CDR3 contains 13 residues. The V end lost 6 bases, the J end lost 9 bases, and 12 bases lay between the germline ends. For the CDR3, the DNA is TGTGCCAGCAGGGGAGGGGGAGTTTCACCCCTCCACTTT. It is translated as CASRGGGVSPLHF.

This clonotype was seen at least ten times. The chain recombines TRBV5-1 with TRBJ2-1; perhaps TRBD2 as D (5 bases). CDR3 size: 14 residues. V was cut by 2 bases and J by 8 bases, with 14 bases left in between. CDR1 is SGHRS and CDR2 is YFSETQ in the germline V gene. CDR3 protein: CASSFGPRTDEQFF. In DNA form, the CDR3 reads TGCGCCAGCAGCTTCGGGCCGAGGACTGATGAGCAGTTCTTC.

In DNA form, the CDR3 reads TGTGCCAGCAAGCTTGGAAACACCATATATTTT. This translates into CASKLGNTIYF. The V gene is TRBV25-1, the J gene TRBJ1-3; D unclear. Germline loops: CDR1 MGHDK, CDR2 SYGVNS. The V end lost 7 bases, the J end lost 3 bases, and 4 bases lay between the germline ends. CDR3 length: 11 amino acids.

This clonotype was observed at least ten times. J is TRBJ2-7 and V is TRBV7-9, with TRBD2 as a possible D gene (6 bases). The germline V gene encodes CDR1 SEHNR and CDR2 FQNEAQ (reference sequence). The CDR3 consists of 14 residues. The germline V and J ends were trimmed by 1 base and 5 bases, with 12 bases remaining between them. The CDR3 loop reads CASSLGSGVDEQYF. The CDR3 DNA reads as TGTGCCAGCAGCTTAGGTTCGGGGGTTGACGAGCAGTACTTC.

On this clonotype: The conserved final phenylalanine or tryptophan is absent from the CDR3, which likely points to a read error. The rearrangement uses TRBV5-1 and TRBJ1-3, with D possibly being TRBD1 (6 bases). This CDR3 contains 14 residues. CDR1 and CDR2 (germline): SGHRS, YFSETQ. Trimming pared 3 bases from V and 8 bases from J, leaving 15 bases between. CDR3 amino acids: CASSYRVAYHTIYL. CDR3 in DNA: TGCGCCAGCAGCTACAGGGTGGCGTACCACACCATATATCTT.

The chain carries TRBV24-1 and TRBJ2-4, with D maybe TRBD1 (5 bases). This CDR3 region has 15 residues. Trimming pared 3 bases from V and 6 bases from J, leaving 14 bases between. Per the germline V gene, CDR1 is KGHDR and CDR2 is SFDVKD. CDR3 coding DNA: TGTGCCACCAGTGATACAACAGGTGCTGGAAACATTCAGTACTTC. Amino acids: CATSDTTGAGNIQYF.

V gene TRBV7-6 combines with J gene TRBJ2-3; no clear D. V dropped 8 bases and J dropped 10 bases, with 13 bases sitting between them. The CDR3 has 11 residues. Germline V CDR1 and CDR2: SGHVS, FNYEAQ. The CDR3 DNA reads as TGTGCCAGCGGCGATGATGGGGCGCAGTATTTT. It is translated as CASGDDGAQYF.

V gene TRBV28 combines with J gene TRBJ1-1; 8 positions agree with TRBD1. This CDR3 is 18 amino acids long. Germline V CDR1 and CDR2: MDHEN, SYDVKM. Trimming cost V 3 bases and J 4 bases; bases outside gene matches: 16. The CDR3 DNA reads as TGTGCCAGCAGTTTCGGACTGAGTGGGACAGGCCGTGCCACTGAAGCTTTCTTT. Translation: CASSFGLSGTGRATEAFF.